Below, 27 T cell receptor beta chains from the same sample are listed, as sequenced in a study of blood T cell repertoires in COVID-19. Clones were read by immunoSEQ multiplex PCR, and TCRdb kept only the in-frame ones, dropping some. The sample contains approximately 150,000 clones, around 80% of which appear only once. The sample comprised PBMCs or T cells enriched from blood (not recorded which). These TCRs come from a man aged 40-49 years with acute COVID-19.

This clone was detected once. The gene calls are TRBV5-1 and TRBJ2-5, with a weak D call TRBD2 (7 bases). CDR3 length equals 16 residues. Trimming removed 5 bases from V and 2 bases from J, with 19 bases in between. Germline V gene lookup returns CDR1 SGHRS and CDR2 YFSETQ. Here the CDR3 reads CASSWGASGPQETQYF. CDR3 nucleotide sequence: TGCGCCAGCAGTTGGGGGGCTAGCGGACCTCAAGAGACCCAGTACTTC.

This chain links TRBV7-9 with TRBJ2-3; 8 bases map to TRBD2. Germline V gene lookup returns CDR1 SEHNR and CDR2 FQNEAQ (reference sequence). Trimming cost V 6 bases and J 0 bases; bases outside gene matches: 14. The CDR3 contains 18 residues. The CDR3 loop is CASRPSIAGNPSTDTQYF. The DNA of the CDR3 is TGTGCCAGCAGGCCTTCTATAGCGGGAAACCCTAGCACAGATACGCAGTATTTT.

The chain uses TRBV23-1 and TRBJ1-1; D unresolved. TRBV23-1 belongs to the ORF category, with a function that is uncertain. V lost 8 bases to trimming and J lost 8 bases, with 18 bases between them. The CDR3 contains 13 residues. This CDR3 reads CASRSSWSQEAFF. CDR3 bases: TGCGCCAGCCGTTCGAGTTGGAGTCAAGAAGCTTTCTTT.

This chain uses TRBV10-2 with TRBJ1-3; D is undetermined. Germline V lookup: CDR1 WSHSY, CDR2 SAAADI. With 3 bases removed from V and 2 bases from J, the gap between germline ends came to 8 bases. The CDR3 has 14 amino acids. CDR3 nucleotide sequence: TGCGCCAGCAGTGACCCCGGGACTGGAAACACCATATATTTT. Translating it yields CASSDPGTGNTIYF.

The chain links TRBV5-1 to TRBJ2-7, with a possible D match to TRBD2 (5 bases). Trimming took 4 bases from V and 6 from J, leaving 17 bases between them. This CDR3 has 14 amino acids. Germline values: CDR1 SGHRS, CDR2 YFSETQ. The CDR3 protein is CASSPLPRGAEQYF. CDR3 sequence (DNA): TGCGCCAGCAGCCCCCTACCCCGGGGAGCCGAGCAGTACTTC.

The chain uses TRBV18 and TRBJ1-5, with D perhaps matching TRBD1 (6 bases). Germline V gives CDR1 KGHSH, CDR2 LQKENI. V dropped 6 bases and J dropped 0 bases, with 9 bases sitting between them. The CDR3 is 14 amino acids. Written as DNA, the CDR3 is TGTGCCAGCTCCCAGGACAGTAGCAATCAGCCCCAGCATTTT. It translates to CASSQDSSNQPQHF.

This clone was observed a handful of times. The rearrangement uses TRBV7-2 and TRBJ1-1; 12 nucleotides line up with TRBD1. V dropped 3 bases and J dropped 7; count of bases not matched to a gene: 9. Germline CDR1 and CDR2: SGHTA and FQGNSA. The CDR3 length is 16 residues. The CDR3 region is CASSFGTGGPVGEAFF. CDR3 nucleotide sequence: TGTGCCAGCAGCTTTGGGACAGGGGGCCCGGTAGGTGAAGCTTTCTTT.

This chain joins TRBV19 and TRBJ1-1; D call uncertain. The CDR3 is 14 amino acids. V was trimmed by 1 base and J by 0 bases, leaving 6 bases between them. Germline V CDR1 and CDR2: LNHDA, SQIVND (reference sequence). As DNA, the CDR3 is TGTGCCAGTAGTATAGGCCACTTGAACACTGAAGCTTTCTTT. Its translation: CASSIGHLNTEAFF.

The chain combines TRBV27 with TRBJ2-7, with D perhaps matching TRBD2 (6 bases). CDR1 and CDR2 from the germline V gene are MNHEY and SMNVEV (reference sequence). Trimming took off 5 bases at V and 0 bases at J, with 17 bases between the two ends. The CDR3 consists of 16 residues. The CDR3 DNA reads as TGTGCCAGCAGTCCGCTCGGGACTGTCAGCTCCTACGAGCAGTACTTC. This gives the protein CASSPLGTVSSYEQYF.

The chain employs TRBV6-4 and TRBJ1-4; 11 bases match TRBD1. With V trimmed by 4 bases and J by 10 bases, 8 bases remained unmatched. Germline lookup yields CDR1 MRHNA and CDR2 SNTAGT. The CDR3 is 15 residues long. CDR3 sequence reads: CASSAQGQGAGKLFF. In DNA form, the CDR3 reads TGTGCCAGCAGTGCCCAAGGACAGGGGGCCGGAAAACTGTTTTTT.

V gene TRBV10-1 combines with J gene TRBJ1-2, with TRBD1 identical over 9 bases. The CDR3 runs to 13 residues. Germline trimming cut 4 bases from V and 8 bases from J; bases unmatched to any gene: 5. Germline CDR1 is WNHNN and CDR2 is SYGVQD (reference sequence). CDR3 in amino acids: CASSASTGGGYTF. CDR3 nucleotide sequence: TGCGCCAGCAGTGCCTCAACAGGGGGCGGCTACACCTTC.

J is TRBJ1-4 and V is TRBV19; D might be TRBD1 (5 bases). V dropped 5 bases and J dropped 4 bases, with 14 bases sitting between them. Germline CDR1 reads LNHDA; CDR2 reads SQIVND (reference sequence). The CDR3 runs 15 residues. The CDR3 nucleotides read TGTGCCAGTAGTTTCCTAGACAGTTTTAATGAAAAACTGTTTTTT. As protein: CASSFLDSFNEKLFF.

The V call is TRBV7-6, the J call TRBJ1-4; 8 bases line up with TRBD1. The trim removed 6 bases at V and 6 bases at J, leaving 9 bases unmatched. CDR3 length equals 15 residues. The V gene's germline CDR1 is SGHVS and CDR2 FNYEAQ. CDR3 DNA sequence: TGTGCCAGCAGTCTTACCGGGACAGGCGATGAAAAACTGTTTTTT. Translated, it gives CASSLTGTGDEKLFF.

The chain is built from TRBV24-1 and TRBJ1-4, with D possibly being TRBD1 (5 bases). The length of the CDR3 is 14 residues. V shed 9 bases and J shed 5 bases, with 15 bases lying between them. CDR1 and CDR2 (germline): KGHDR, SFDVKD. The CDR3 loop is CATGQGKGNEKLFF. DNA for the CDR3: TGTGCCACCGGGCAGGGCAAGGGGAATGAAAAACTGTTTTTT.

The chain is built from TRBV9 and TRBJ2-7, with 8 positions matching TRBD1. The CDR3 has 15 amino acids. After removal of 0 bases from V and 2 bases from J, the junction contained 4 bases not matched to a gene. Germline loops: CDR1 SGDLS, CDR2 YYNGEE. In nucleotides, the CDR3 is TGTGCCAGCAGCGTAGGGGGCAGGGGGCCCTACGAGCAGTACTTC. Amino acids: CASSVGGRGPYEQYF.

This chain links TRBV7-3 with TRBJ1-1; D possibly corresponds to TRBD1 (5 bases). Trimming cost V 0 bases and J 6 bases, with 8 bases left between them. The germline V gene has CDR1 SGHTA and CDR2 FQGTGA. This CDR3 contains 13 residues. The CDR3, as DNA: TGTGCCAGCAGCTTAACGGAGGGGTCTGAAGCTTTCTTT. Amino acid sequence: CASSLTEGSEAFF.

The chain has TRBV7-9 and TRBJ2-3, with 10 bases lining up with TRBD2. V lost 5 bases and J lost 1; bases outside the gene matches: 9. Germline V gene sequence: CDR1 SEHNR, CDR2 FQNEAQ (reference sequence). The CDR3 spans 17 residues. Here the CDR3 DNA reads TGTGCCAGCAGCCCCTGGGTGAGCGGGAGGGGCACAGATACGCAGTATTTT. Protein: CASSPWVSGRGTDTQYF. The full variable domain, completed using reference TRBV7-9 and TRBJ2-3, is DTGVSQNPRHKITKRGQNVTFRCDPISEHNRLYWYRQTLGQGPEFLTYFQNEAQLEKSRLLSDRFSAERPKGSFSTLEIQRTEQGDSAMYLCASSPWVSGRGTDTQYFGPGTRLTVL.

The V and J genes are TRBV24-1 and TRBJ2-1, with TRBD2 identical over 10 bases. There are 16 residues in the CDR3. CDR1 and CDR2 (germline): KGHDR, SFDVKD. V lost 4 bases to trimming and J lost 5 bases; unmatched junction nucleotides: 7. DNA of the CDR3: TGTGCCACCAGTGACCCCGGGACTAGCGATAACAATGAGCAGTTCTTC. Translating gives CATSDPGTSDNNEQFF.

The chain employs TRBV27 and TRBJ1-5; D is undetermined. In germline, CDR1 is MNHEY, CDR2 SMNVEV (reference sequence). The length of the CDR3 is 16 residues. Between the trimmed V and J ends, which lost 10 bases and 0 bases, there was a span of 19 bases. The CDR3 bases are TGTGCCACCTTCAATGGCCGTTCCAATAGCAATCAGCCCCAGCATTTT. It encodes CATFNGRSNSNQPQHF.

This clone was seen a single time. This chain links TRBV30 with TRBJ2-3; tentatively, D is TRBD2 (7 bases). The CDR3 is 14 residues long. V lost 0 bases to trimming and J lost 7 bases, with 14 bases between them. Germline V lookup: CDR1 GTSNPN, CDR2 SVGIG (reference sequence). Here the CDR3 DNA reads TGTGCCTGGAGTGTAGGGGGGGCCATCTATACGCAGTATTTT. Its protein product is CAWSVGGAIYTQYF.

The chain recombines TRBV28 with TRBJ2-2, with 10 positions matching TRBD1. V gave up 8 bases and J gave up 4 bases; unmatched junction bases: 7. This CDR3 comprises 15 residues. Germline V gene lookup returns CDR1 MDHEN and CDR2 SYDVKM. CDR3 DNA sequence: TGTGCCAGCGCCGAGACAGGGGGCGTCACCGGGGAGCTGTTTTTT. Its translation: CASAETGGVTGELFF.

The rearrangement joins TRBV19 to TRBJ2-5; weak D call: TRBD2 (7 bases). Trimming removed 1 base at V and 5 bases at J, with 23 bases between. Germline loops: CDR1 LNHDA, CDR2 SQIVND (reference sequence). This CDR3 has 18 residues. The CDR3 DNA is TGTGCCAGTAGTATAGCACAGGGAGCGAGGGGGGGACGGGAGACCCAGTACTTC. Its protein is CASSIAQGARGGRETQYF.

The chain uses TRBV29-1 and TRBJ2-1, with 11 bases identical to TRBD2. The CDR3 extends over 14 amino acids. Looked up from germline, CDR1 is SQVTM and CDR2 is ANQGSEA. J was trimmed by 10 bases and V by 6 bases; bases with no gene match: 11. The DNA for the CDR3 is TGCAGCGTGGGGGGCAGACTAGCGGGAAAAGAGCAGTTCTTC. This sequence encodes CSVGGRLAGKEQFF.

The DNA of the CDR3 is TGTGCCAGCAGCAAAGGAGGAGGGAGGAGGGAATGCAGGGCCAATCAGCCCCAGCATTTT. This encodes CASSKGGGRRECRANQPQHF. V usage is TRBV21-1 and J usage is TRBJ1-5. TRBV21-1 is labeled a pseudogene. The CDR3 covers 20 residues.

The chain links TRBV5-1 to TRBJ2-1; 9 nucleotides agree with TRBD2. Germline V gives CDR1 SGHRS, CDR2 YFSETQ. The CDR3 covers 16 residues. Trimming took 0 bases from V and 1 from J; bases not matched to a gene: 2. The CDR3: CASSLGLADSYNEQFF. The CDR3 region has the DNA TGCGCCAGCAGCTTGGGACTAGCGGATTCCTACAATGAGCAGTTCTTC.

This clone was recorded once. CDR3 amino acids: CASSLNRGFGNQPQHF. In nucleotides, the CDR3 is TGTGCCAGCAGCTTGAACAGGGGCTTTGGGAATCAGCCCCAGCATTTT. The rearrangement links TRBV11-2 to TRBJ1-5; 7 nucleotides align to TRBD1. Losses at the gene ends were 3 bases for V and 4 bases for J; bases not matched to a gene: 9. This CDR3 is 16 amino acids long. CDR1 and CDR2 (germline): SGHAT, FQNNGV. Combining the CDR3 with reference TRBV11-2 and TRBJ1-5 gives the whole variable domain EAGVAQSPRYKIIEKRQSVAFWCNPISGHATLYWYQQILGQGPKLLIQFQNNGVVDDSQLPKDRFSAERLKGVDSTLKIQPAKLEDSAVYLCASSLNRGFGNQPQHFGDGTRLSIL.

The DNA of the CDR3 is TGTGCCAGCAGTTTTTTAGGGGTAAATGAAAAACTGTTTTTT. As protein: CASSFLGVNEKLFF. The chain recombines TRBV27 with TRBJ1-4; a weak D match, TRBD1 (5 bases). Per the germline V gene, CDR1 is MNHEY and CDR2 is SMNVEV (reference sequence). The ends were cut back, 3 bases at V and 5 bases at J, with 10 bases in the middle. The CDR3 spans 14 residues.